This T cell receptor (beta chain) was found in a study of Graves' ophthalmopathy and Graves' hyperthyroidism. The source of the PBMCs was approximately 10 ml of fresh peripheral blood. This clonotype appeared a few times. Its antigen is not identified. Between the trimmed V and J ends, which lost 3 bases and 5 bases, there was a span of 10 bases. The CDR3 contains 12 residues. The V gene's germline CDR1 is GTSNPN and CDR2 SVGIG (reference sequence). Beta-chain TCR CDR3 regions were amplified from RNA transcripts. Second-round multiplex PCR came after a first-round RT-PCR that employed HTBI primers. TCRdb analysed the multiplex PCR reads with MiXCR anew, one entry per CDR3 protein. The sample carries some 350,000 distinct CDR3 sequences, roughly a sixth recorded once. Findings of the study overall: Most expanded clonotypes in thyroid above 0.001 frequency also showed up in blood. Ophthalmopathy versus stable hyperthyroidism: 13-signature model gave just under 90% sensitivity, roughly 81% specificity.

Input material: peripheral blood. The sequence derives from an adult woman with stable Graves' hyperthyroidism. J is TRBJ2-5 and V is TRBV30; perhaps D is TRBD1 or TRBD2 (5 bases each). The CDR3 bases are TGTGCCTGGAGACTAGGGGTGGAGACCCAGTACTTC. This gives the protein CAWRLGVETQYF.